What follows are 3 T cell receptor beta chains derived from one specimen sequenced in a study of T cells in Graves' hyperthyroidism and ophthalmopathy. Template material for amplifying TCR beta CDR3 regions consisted of RNA transcripts. The HTBI set primed first-round TCR CDR3 RT-PCR. Via MiXCR, TCRdb re-called the multiplex PCR reads, giving one row per CDR3 protein. Of 500,000 to 650,000 distinct CDR3 sequences in the sample, approximately 15% were seen once. Sequenced: blood. The source of these receptors is a woman aged 40 to 50 with Graves' hyperthyroidism.

This clonotype was seen more than once but under ten times. V gene TRBV25-1 combines with J gene TRBJ2-1; 8 bases match TRBD2. The junction had 2 bases not matched to a gene; V was cut back by 1 base and J by 3 bases. Germline CDR1 is MGHDK and CDR2 is SYGVNS. The CDR3 is 15 residues long. CDR3 sequence: CASSESAGGYNEQFF. CDR3 nucleotides: TGTGCCAGCAGTGAATCTGCGGGAGGCTACAATGAGCAGTTCTTC.

This clonotype was detected ten times or more. The DNA for the CDR3 is TGCGCCAGCAGCTTCTCCAGACAGGCATACGAGCAGTACTTC. Translation: CASSFSRQAYEQYF. This chain connects TRBV5-1 to TRBJ2-7; D is possibly TRBD1 (6 bases). The V gene lost 2 bases and the J gene lost 4 bases, with 13 bases spanning the gap. Germline CDR1 is SGHRS and CDR2 is YFSETQ. The CDR3 totals 14 residues.

This clonotype turned up a few times. The rearrangement links TRBV6-6 to TRBJ2-2; maybe TRBD2 (6 bases). Trimming stripped 0 bases from V and 2 bases from J, with 10 bases between. In germline, CDR1 is MNHNY, CDR2 SVGAGI (reference sequence). This CDR3 spans 16 amino acids. Written as DNA, the CDR3 is TGTGCCAGCAGTTACTCGGGACTCCATAACACCGGGGAGCTGTTTTTT. This translates into CASSYSGLHNTGELFF.